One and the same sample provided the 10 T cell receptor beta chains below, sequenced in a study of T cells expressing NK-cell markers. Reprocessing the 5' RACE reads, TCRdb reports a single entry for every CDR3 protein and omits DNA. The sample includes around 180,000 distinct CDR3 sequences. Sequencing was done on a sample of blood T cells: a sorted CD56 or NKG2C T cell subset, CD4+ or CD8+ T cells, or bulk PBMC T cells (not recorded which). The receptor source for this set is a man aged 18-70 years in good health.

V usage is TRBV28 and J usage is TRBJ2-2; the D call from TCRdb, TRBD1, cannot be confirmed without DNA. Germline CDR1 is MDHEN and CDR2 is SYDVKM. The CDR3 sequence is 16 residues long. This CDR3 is CASSFGPVISIGELFF.

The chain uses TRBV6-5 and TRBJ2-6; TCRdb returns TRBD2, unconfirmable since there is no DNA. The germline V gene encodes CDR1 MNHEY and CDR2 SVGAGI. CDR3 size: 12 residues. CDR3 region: CGAGSEANVLTF.

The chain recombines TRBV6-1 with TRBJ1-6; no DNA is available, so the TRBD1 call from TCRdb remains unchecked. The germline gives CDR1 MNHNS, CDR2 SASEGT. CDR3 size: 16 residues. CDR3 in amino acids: CASTLFWTGDNSPLHF.

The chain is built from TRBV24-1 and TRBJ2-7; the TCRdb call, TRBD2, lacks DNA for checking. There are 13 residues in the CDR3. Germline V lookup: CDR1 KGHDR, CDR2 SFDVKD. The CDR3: CATSDPPSMEQYF.

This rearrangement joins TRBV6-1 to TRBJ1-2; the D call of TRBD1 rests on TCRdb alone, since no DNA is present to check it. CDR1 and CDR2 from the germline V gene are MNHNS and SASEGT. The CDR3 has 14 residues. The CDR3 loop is CASRRTDPLYGYTF.

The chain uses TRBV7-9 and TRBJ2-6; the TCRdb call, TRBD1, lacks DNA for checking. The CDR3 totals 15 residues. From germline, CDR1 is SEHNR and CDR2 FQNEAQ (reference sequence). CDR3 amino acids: CASSRTGVGANVLTF.

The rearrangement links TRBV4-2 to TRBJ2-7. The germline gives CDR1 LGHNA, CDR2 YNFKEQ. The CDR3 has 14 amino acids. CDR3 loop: CASSQDFTSYEQYF.

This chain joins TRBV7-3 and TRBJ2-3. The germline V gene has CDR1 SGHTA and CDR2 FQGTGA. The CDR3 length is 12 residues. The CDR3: CASSSFDEIQYF. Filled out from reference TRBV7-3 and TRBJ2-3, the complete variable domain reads GAGVSQTPSNKVTEKGKYVELRCDPISGHTALYWYRQSLGQGPEFLIYFQGTGAADDSGLPNDRFFAVRPEGSVSTLKIQRTERGDSAVYLCASSSFDEIQYFGPGTRLTVL.

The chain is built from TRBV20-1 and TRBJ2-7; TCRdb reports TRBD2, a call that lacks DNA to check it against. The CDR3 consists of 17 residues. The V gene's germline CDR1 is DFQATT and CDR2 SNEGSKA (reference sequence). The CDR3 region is CSARPQPQGRTFLEQYF.

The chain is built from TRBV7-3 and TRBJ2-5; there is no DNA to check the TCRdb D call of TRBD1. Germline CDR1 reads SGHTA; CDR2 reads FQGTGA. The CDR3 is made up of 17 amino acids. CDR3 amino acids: CASSPGLGQPYQETQYF.